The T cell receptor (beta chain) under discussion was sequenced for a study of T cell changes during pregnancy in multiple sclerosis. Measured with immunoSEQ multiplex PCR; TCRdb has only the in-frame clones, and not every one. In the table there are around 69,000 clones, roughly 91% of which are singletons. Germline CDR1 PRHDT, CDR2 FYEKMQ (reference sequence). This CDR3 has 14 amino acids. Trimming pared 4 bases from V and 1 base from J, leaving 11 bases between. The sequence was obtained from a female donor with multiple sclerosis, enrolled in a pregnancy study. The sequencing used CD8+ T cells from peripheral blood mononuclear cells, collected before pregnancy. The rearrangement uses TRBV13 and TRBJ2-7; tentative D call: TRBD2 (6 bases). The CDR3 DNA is TGTGCCAGCAGCTCCGAGGAGGGTTCCTACGAGCAGTACTTC. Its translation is CASSSEEGSYEQYF.